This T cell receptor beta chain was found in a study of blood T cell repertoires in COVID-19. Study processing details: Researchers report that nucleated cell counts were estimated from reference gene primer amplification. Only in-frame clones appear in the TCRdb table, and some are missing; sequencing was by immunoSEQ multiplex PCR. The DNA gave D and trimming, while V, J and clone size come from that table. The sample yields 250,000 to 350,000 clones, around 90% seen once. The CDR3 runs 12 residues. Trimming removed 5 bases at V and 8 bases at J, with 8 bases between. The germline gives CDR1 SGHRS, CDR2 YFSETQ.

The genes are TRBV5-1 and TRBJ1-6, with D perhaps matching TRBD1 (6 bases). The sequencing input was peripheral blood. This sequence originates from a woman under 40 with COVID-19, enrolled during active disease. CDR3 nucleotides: TGCGCCAGCAGACAGGGTGATTCACCCCTCCACTTT. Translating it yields CASRQGDSPLHF.